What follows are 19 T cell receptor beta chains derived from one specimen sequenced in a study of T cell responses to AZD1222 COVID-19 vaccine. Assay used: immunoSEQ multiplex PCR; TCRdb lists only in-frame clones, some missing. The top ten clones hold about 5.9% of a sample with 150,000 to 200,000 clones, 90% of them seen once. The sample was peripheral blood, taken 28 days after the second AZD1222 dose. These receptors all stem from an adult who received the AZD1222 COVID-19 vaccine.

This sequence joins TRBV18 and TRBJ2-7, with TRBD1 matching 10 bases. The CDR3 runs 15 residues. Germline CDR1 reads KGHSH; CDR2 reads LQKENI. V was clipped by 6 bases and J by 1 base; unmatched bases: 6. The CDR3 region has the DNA TGTGCCAGCTCGCCGGGACAGGGGTTTTCCTACGAGCAGTACTTC. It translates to CASSPGQGFSYEQYF.

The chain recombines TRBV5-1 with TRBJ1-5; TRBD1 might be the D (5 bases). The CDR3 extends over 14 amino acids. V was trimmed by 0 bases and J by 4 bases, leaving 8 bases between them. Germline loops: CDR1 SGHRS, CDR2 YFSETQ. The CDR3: CASSLGGGNQPQHF. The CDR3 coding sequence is TGCGCCAGCAGCTTGGGTGGGGGAAATCAGCCCCAGCATTTT.

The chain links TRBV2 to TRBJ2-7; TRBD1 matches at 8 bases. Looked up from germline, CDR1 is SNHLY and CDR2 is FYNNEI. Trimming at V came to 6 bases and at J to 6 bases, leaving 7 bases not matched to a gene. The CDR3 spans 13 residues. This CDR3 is CASRTGEKGEQYF. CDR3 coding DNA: TGTGCCAGCAGGACAGGGGAAAAGGGCGAGCAGTACTTC.

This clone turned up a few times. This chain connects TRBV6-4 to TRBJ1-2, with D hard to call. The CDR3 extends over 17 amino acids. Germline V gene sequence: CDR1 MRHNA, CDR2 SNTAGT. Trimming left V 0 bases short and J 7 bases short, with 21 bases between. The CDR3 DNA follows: TGTGCCAGCAGTGACTCCCCGTTAAGCGGGTACTCGTCTGGCTACACCTTC. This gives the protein CASSDSPLSGYSSGYTF.

The CDR3 DNA follows: TGTGCCAGCAGCTCATCAGGGGCCGGGGGCAACACTGAAGCTTTCTTT. As protein: CASSSSGAGGNTEAFF. This chain joins TRBV25-1 and TRBJ1-1, with TRBD1 as a possible D gene (6 bases). The germline V and J ends were trimmed by 6 bases and 2 bases, with 19 bases remaining between them. The CDR3 loop spans 16 amino acids. In germline, CDR1 is MGHDK, CDR2 SYGVNS.

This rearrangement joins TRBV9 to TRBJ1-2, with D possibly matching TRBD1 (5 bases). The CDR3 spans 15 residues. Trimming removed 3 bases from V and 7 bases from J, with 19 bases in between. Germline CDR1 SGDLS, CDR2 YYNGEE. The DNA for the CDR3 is TGTGCCAGCAGCGGTAGGGGCGGGAATTCTCGTGGCTACACCTTC. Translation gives CASSGRGGNSRGYTF.

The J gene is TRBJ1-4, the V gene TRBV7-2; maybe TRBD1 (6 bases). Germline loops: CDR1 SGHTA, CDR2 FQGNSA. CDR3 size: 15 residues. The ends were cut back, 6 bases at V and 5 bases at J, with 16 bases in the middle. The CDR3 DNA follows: TGTGCCAGCAGACCCACAGGGATACGGAATGAAAAACTGTTTTTT. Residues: CASRPTGIRNEKLFF.

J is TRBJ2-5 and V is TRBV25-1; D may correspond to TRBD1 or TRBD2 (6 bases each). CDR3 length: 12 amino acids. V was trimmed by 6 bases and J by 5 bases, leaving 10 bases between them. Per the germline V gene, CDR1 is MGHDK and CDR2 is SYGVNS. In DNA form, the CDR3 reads TGTGCCAGCAGGGGGGGCGGGGAGACCCAGTACTTC. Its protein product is CASRGGGETQYF.

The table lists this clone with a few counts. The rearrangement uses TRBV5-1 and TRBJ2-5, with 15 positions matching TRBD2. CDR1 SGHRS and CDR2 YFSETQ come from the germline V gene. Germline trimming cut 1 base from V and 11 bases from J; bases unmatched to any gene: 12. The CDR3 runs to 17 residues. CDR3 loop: CASSLSGRTSGGAKQYF. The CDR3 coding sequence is TGCGCCAGCAGCTTGTCGGGACGGACTAGCGGGGGGGCGAAGCAGTACTTC.

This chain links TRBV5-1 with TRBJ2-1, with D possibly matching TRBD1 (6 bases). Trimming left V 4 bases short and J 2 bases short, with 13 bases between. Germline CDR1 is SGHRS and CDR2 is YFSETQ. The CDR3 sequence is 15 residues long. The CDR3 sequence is CASSLLDSTYNEQFF. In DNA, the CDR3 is TGCGCCAGCAGCCTACTGGACAGTACCTACAATGAGCAGTTCTTC.

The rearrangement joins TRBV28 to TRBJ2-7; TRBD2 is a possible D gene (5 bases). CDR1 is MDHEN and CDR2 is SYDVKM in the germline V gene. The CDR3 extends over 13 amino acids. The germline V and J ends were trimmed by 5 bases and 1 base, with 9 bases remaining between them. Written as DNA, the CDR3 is TGTGCCAGCAGTACGGCGGGTTCCTACGAGCAGTACTTC. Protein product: CASSTAGSYEQYF.

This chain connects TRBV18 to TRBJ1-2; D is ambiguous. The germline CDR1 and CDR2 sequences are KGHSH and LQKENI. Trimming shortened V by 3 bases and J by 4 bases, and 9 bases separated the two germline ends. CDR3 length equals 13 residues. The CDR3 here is CASSPGGIYGYTF. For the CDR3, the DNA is TGTGCCAGCTCACCCGGAGGGATCTATGGCTACACCTTC. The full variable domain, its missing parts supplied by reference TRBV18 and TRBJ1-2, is NAGVMQNPRHLVRRRGQEARLRCSPMKGHSHVYWYRQLPEEGLKFMVYLQKENIIDESGMPKERFSAEFPKEGPSILRIQQVVRGDSAAYFCASSPGGIYGYTFGSGTRLTVV.

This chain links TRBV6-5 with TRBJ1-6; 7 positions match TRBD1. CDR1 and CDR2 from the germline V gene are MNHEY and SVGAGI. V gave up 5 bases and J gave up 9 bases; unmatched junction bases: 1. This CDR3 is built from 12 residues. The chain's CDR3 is CASSTGASPLHF. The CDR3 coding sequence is TGTGCCAGCAGTACAGGGGCTTCACCCCTCCACTTT.

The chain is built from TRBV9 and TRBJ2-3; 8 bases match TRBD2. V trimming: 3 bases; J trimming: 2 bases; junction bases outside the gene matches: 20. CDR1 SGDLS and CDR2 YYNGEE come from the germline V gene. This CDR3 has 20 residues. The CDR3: CASSGNDPLMLAGTTDTQYF. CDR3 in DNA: TGTGCCAGCAGCGGGAACGACCCTTTGATGCTAGCGGGCACCACAGATACGCAGTATTTT.

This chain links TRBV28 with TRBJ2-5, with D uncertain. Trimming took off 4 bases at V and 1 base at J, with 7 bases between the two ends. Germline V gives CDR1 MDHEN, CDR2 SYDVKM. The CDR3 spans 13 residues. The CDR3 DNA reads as TGTGCCAGCAGTTACGCGAGCCAAGAGACCCAGTACTTC. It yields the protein CASSYASQETQYF. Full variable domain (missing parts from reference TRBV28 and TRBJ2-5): DVKVTQSSRYLVKRTGEKVFLECVQDMDHENMFWYRQDPGLGLRLIYFSYDVKMKEKGDIPEGYSVSREKKERFSLILESASTNQTSMYLCASSYASQETQYFGPGTRLLVL.

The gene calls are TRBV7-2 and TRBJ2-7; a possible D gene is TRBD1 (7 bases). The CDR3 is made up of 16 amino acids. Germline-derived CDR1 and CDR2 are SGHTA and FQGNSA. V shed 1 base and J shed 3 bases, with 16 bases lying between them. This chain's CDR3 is CASSLGRGNRGYEQYF. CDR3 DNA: TGTGCCAGCAGCTTAGGGCGGGGCAACAGGGGCTACGAGCAGTACTTC.

The CDR3 DNA is TGTGCCAGCAGTTTGACAAGAAACACCATATATTTT. Translated, it gives CASSLTRNTIYF. This chain joins TRBV28 and TRBJ1-3; D is unclear. V gave up 3 bases and J gave up 5 bases, with 5 bases separating them. The CDR3 consists of 12 residues. Germline-derived CDR1 and CDR2 are MDHEN and SYDVKM.

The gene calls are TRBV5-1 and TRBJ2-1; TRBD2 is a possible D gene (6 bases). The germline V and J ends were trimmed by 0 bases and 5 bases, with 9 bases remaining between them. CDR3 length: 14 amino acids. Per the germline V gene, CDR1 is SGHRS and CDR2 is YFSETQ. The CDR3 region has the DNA TGCGCCAGCAGCTTGGCGCGGGGAGACAATGAGCAGTTCTTC. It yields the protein CASSLARGDNEQFF.

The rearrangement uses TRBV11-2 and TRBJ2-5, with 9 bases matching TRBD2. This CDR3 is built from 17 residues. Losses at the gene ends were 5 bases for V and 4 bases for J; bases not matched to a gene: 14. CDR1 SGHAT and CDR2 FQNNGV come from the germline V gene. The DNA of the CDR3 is TGTGCCAGCAGCGTGGTTAGGGGCGGGGGGGCCACAGAGACCCAGTACTTC. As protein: CASSVVRGGGATETQYF.